These T cell receptor beta chains were read from a single sample in a study of blood T cell repertoires in COVID-19. Sequenced by immunoSEQ multiplex PCR; TCRdb stores in-frame clones only, minus some. The sample includes over 100,000 clones, roughly 82% seen only once; the top ten take about 4.8%. What was sequenced was peripheral blood. These receptors all stem from a man in his fifties or sixties with acute or convalescent COVID-19. Both conserved end residues are part of each CDR3.

v_call	j_call	cdr3_aa
TRBV2	TRBJ2-3	CASTLGQGNTQYF
TRBV7-2	TRBJ1-1	CASSLRREVTEAFF
TRBV21-1	TRBJ1-5	CASSGRDREIQPQHF
TRBV19	TRBJ2-1	CASSIDQGIREQFF
TRBV6-5	TRBJ2-1	CASQPGQGAVREQFF
TRBV27	TRBJ1-4	CASSPRVGYMEKLFF
TRBV20-1	TRBJ2-2	CSASPGLNTGELFF
TRBV2	TRBJ1-1	CASRRTGLNTEAFF
TRBV12-3/TRBV12-4	TRBJ1-4	CASSLLGELFF
TRBV14	TRBJ2-1	CASSHWTRRYNEQFF
TRBV5-1	TRBJ2-3	CASSFLTSGSTDTQYF
TRBV9	TRBJ2-5	CASSTRTGEGETQYF
TRBV4-3	TRBJ2-6	CASSQVYSGANVLTF
TRBV3-1/TRBV3-2	TRBJ1-6	CASSVQGSVNALHF
TRBV7-7	TRBJ2-5	CASSRGNGQETQYF
TRBV15	TRBJ2-3	CATTSVGTGTDTQYF
TRBV4-1	TRBJ2-6	CASSQEVTAGANVLTF
TRBV9	TRBJ2-1	CASSPSGWNGDEQFF
TRBV6-5	TRBJ1-2	CASSYGQGYRDTF
TRBV5-1	TRBJ1-6	CASSQDRGSSPLHF
TRBV4-1	TRBJ1-5	CASSQTGVSNQPQHF
TRBV4-2	TRBJ2-1	CASSPIEYNEQFF
TRBV6-4	TRBJ1-2	CASSPGQGRGYTF
TRBV21-1	TRBJ1-5	CASSKKEGGDIDNQPQHF
TRBV7-3	TRBJ2-1	CASSPWASGPNEQFF
TRBV7-2	TRBJ1-1	CASIPTGGNTEAFF
TRBV30	TRBJ2-3	CAWRSEADTQYF
TRBV27	TRBJ2-2	CASSLSPGANTGELFF
TRBV7-9	TRBJ2-7	CASSSSSSGRAMEQYF
TRBV10-3	TRBJ1-1	CAITPRDSDTEAFF
TRBV7-2	TRBJ2-1	CASSFAGDSYNEQFF
TRBV5-1	TRBJ1-4	CASSQSGDRGHEKLFF
TRBV3-1/TRBV3-2	TRBJ2-3	CASSQGLAGASSTDTQYF
TRBV19	TRBJ1-2	CASTQDRNYGYTF
TRBV4-3	TRBJ1-4	CASSQGGGGTNEKLFF
TRBV7-9	TRBJ2-7	CASTRYGTGDSYEQYF
TRBV10-3	TRBJ2-7	CAISLETYEQYF
TRBV7-8	TRBJ1-2	CASSPPGQDYYGYTF
TRBV29-1	TRBJ2-2	CSASDRGKGNTGELFF
TRBV2	TRBJ2-1	CASSRGEYNEQFF
TRBV15	TRBJ2-1	CATSSNHNEQFF
TRBV6-2/TRBV6-3	TRBJ2-1	CASSYPTVGTGGALRNEQFF
TRBV6-2/TRBV6-3	TRBJ1-6	CASSSDRTYNSPLHF
TRBV5-6	TRBJ1-5	CASSFGGGAWAHQPQHF
TRBV2	TRBJ1-5	CASSEGTGGRQPQHF
TRBV10-1	TRBJ2-1	CASSKIQGGNNEQFF
TRBV28	TRBJ1-1	CASSTGGSMNTEAFF
TRBV3-1/TRBV3-2	TRBJ2-5	CASSQVVAYQETQYF
TRBV18	TRBJ2-1	CASSRGTSGSNEQFF
TRBV6-2/TRBV6-3	TRBJ2-5	CASSYSLREWDWTQYF
TRBV7-3	TRBJ2-7	CASSNSSVTYEQYF
TRBV6-5	TRBJ2-5	CASRGQNQETQYF